This is a list of T cell receptor beta chains from one sample in a study of blood T cell repertoires in COVID-19. Profiled with immunoSEQ multiplex PCR; TCRdb holds only in-frame clones, not every one. This table holds fewer than 250,000 clones, 80% found once. Sequenced input: peripheral blood. The receptors were sampled from a man aged 55 to 70 with acute or convalescent COVID-19. CDR3s include the opening cysteine and the closing phenylalanine or tryptophan. The D gene is left open where the match is weak. Only some rows state a clone size, as once, few, many or a class for expanded clones.

J	size	V	D	CDR3	DNA
TRBJ2-7	-	TRBV18	TRBD1	CASSPPGQAPYF	TGTGCCAGCTCACCCCCAGGACAGGCCCCGTACTTC
TRBJ2-7	-	TRBV7-3	TRBD2	CASILAEAYEQYF	TGTGCCAGCATACTAGCGGAGGCCTACGAGCAGTACTTC
TRBJ2-2	-	TRBV19	-	CASSPGLNTGELFF	TGTGCCAGTAGTCCCGGACTAAACACCGGGGAGCTGTTTTTT
TRBJ2-3	-	TRBV19	TRBD1	CASRDRGRRDTQYF	TGTGCCAGTAGGGACAGGGGGCGAAGAGATACGCAGTATTTT
TRBJ1-1	once	TRBV7-2	TRBD1	CASSRGQGGSTEAFF	TGTGCCAGCAGCCGGGGGCAGGGGGGTAGCACTGAAGCTTTCTTT
TRBJ2-1	few	TRBV9	-	CASSLSPSMNEQFF	TGTGCCAGCAGCCTTAGTCCGTCTATGAATGAGCAGTTCTTC
TRBJ1-2	-	TRBV12-5	TRBD1	CASNLGGSNYGYTF	TGTGCTAGCAACTTAGGGGGCTCGAACTATGGCTACACCTTC
TRBJ2-5	-	TRBV19	-	CASRPQAQYQETQYF	TGTGCCAGCCGTCCCCAGGCGCAGTACCAAGAGACCCAGTACTTC
TRBJ2-7	-	TRBV25-1	-	CASSDFTQNYEQYF	TGTGCCAGCAGTGACTTCACCCAGAACTACGAGCAGTACTTC
TRBJ1-4	few	TRBV16	TRBD1	CASSRDRGEKLFF	TGTGCCAGCAGCCGGGACAGGGGTGAAAAACTGTTTTTT
TRBJ2-3	-	TRBV5-8	TRBD2	CASSAGLAGGFWSTDTQYF	TGTGCCAGCAGCGCGGGACTAGCGGGGGGGTTCTGGAGCACAGATACGCAGTATTTT
TRBJ2-3	-	TRBV6-6	-	CASRDTRTLTDTQYF	TGTGCCAGCCGGGACACCAGGACCCTCACAGATACGCAGTATTTT
TRBJ2-7	-	TRBV6-5	TRBD1	CASRQGTRDEQYF	TGTGCCAGCAGACAGGGGACACGGGACGAGCAGTACTTC
TRBJ1-5	once	TRBV6-5	-	CASLSSPSNQPQHF	TGTGCCAGCTTATCGAGTCCTAGCAATCAGCCCCAGCATTTT
TRBJ2-1	-	TRBV10-3	TRBD2	CAILELAGGGKQFF	TGTGCCATCTTGGAACTAGCGGGGGGAGGGAAGCAGTTCTTC
TRBJ2-3	-	TRBV4-2	-	CASSQDLASTDTQYF	TGTGCCAGCAGCCAAGACCTAGCGAGCACAGATACGCAGTATTTT
TRBJ1-5	-	TRBV2	TRBD1	CASSERTGGSYQPQHF	TGTGCCAGCAGTGAACGGACAGGGGGATCTTATCAGCCCCAGCATTTT
TRBJ2-7	-	TRBV11-2	-	CASSLPPQSGSLYEQYF	TGTGCCAGCAGCTTACCCCCTCAAAGTGGGAGTCTTTACGAGCAGTACTTC
TRBJ2-3	once	TRBV5-4	-	CASSPRGGETDTQYF	TGTGCCAGCAGCCCGCGAGGGGGTGAGACAGATACGCAGTATTTT
TRBJ1-3	-	TRBV9	-	CASSVGSVSGNTIYF	TGTGCCAGCAGCGTAGGGTCAGTCTCTGGAAACACCATATATTTT
TRBJ2-1	-	TRBV9	TRBD2	CASSVARERIYNEQFF	TGTGCCAGCAGCGTAGCGCGGGAGCGCATCTACAATGAGCAGTTCTTC
TRBJ2-1	-	TRBV3-1/TRBV3-2	TRBD2	CASSQDTTSGNEQFF	TGTGCCAGCAGCCAAGATACGACTAGCGGAAATGAGCAGTTCTTC
TRBJ1-5	-	TRBV19	-	CASSGRKLYGSNQPQHF	TGTGCCAGTAGTGGGAGGAAGTTATACGGTAGCAATCAGCCCCAGCATTTT
TRBJ2-2	once	TRBV5-1	TRBD1	CASSLAGTGNTGELFF	TGCGCCAGCAGCTTGGCCGGGACAGGGAACACCGGGGAGCTGTTTTTT
TRBJ2-1	few	TRBV6-5	-	CASSYVTGVEYNEQFF	TGTGCCAGCAGTTACGTCACGGGAGTGGAGTACAATGAGCAGTTCTTC
TRBJ2-7	-	TRBV2	-	CASSVEGMGIYEQYF	TGTGCCAGCAGTGTGGAGGGAATGGGTATCTACGAGCAGTACTTC
TRBJ2-7	-	TRBV4-1	-	CASSQDTDFREYF	TGCGCCAGCAGCCAAGATACGGATTTTCGGGAGTACTTC
TRBJ2-3	-	TRBV5-1	TRBD2	CASRQLADTDTQYF	TGCGCCAGCAGACAGCTAGCGGACACAGATACGCAGTATTTT
TRBJ1-2	-	TRBV18	TRBD1	CASSPVRTGEEGYTF	TGTGCCAGCTCACCTGTCAGGACAGGGGAAGAGGGCTACACCTTC
TRBJ2-3	-	TRBV5-1	TRBD2	CASSSPSGSRSDTQYF	TGCGCCAGCAGCTCCCCCAGCGGGAGTCGATCAGATACGCAGTATTTT
TRBJ2-3	few	TRBV2	TRBD2	CASRARTSGGTSTDTQYF	TGTGCCAGCAGGGCAAGGACTAGCGGGGGAACTAGCACAGATACGCAGTATTTT
TRBJ1-2	-	TRBV28	-	CASSFTGYGGYTF	TGTGCCAGCAGTTTCACAGGGTATGGCGGCTACACCTTC
TRBJ2-5	-	TRBV27	TRBD2	CASSSLGLAGDDETQYF	TGTGCCAGCAGCTCACTCGGACTAGCGGGAGACGACGAGACCCAGTACTTC
TRBJ1-1	many	TRBV19	-	CASTLGWTMNTEAFF	TGTGCCAGTACCCTGGGGTGGACAATGAACACTGAAGCTTTCTTT
TRBJ2-7	-	TRBV7-2	TRBD2	CASRRTSGPYEQYF	TGTGCCAGCAGACGGACTAGCGGGCCCTACGAGCAGTACTTC
TRBJ2-3	-	TRBV7-3	TRBD2	CARIGGEIREGADTQYF	TGTGCCAGAATCGGGGGAGAAATCCGGGAGGGCGCTGATACGCAGTATTTT
TRBJ1-5	-	TRBV6-5	-	CASSPLSNQPQHF	TGTGCCAGCAGTCCCCTTAGCAATCAGCCCCAGCATTTT
TRBJ2-5	-	TRBV6-5	TRBD1	CASVTGAMYQETQYF	TGTGCCAGTGTTACAGGGGCGATGTACCAAGAGACCCAGTACTTC
TRBJ2-7	-	TRBV27	TRBD1	CASSRTGTYEQYF	TGTGCCAGCAGCCGGACAGGGACCTACGAGCAGTACTTC
TRBJ2-1	-	TRBV16	-	CASSRAGANNEQFF	TGTGCCAGCAGCCGTGCAGGGGCTAACAATGAGCAGTTCTTC
TRBJ1-6	-	TRBV15	-	CATSSEIGDSPLHF	TGTGCCACCAGCAGTGAAATAGGGGATTCACCCCTCCACTTT
TRBJ2-5	once	TRBV5-1	-	CASSFGQQETQYF	TGCGCCAGCAGCTTTGGTCAGCAAGAGACCCAGTACTTC
TRBJ1-5	-	TRBV7-2	-	CASSFTQGQPQHF	TGTGCCAGCAGCTTTACACAGGGTCAGCCCCAGCATTTT
TRBJ1-5	-	TRBV5-1	-	CASSLAPGSNQPQHF	TGCGCCAGCAGCTTGGCCCCGGGTAGCAATCAGCCCCAGCATTTT
TRBJ1-2	-	TRBV28	TRBD1	CASRSDREGGYTF	TGTGCCAGCAGGTCGGACAGGGAAGGTGGCTACACCTTC
TRBJ1-6	-	TRBV9	-	CASSVEQGLNSPLHF	TGTGCCAGCAGCGTAGAGCAGGGTCTGAATTCACCCCTCCACTTT
TRBJ2-1	-	TRBV6-6	-	CASSYSRVYNEQFF	TGTGCCAGCAGTTACTCTCGGGTCTACAATGAGCAGTTCTTC
TRBJ1-2	-	TRBV30	-	CACPQGRANGYTF	TGTGCCTGCCCTCAGGGGCGGGCAAATGGCTACACCTTC
TRBJ2-3	-	TRBV27	-	CASSPSGPTDTQYF	TGTGCCAGCAGTCCCAGCGGGCCCACAGATACGCAGTATTTT
TRBJ1-4	-	TRBV4-1	-	CASSQTQGRGEKLFF	TGCGCCAGCAGCCAAACTCAGGGTAGGGGTGAAAAACTGTTTTTT
TRBJ1-5	-	TRBV27	TRBD1	CASRQGVNQPQHF	TGTGCCAGCAGGCAGGGGGTGAATCAGCCCCAGCATTTT
TRBJ2-1	-	TRBV5-1	-	CASSSATTPYNEQFF	TGCGCCAGCAGCTCGGCGACAACCCCCTACAATGAGCAGTTCTTC
TRBJ2-6	-	TRBV5-1	-	CASSEQTISGANVLTF	TGCGCCAGCAGCGAGCAGACTATCTCTGGGGCCAACGTCCTGACTTTC
TRBJ1-2	-	TRBV19	-	CASSIGQGSYGYTF	TGTGCCAGTAGTATCGGGCAGGGAAGCTATGGCTACACCTTC
TRBJ2-7	-	TRBV27	TRBD1	CASSADRAGEQYF	TGTGCCAGCAGTGCGGACAGGGCGGGAGAGCAGTACTTC
TRBJ2-3	-	TRBV4-3	TRBD2	CASSQDGTSGATDTQYF	TGCGCCAGCAGCCAAGATGGGACTAGCGGGGCAACAGATACGCAGTATTTT
TRBJ1-5	-	TRBV24-1	TRBD1	CATSHPGTGDNQPQHF	TGTGCCACCAGTCACCCCGGGACAGGGGACAATCAGCCCCAGCATTTT
TRBJ1-2	-	TRBV7-9	-	CASSSQLLQGPLGYGYTF	TGTGCCAGCAGCTCCCAGTTACTACAGGGACCCTTAGGCTATGGCTACACCTTC
TRBJ2-7	-	TRBV9	-	CASSVSGLSLGEQYF	TGTGCCAGCAGCGTCTCGGGACTCAGCTTAGGGGAGCAGTACTTC
TRBJ1-1	-	TRBV6-5	TRBD1	CASRWTGEGDEAFF	TGTGCCAGCAGATGGACAGGGGAGGGAGATGAAGCTTTCTTT